In this sample, the clone carrying this TCR beta chain turned up many times. The antigen remains undetermined. These data belong to a study of CD8 T cells in ankylosing spondylitis. Whole-study findings and limits: Blood from ankylosing spondylitis patients appeared to carry a characteristic roughly eight-variant TCR beta motif.

Quantitative barcoded 5'-RACE was used to prepare TCR beta libraries. In TCRdb, the 5' RACE reads were re-called with MiXCR into one record per CDR3 protein. In the table there are 200,000 to 250,000 distinct CDR3 sequences, around a quarter of which are singletons. This receptor was obtained from a male donor with ankylosing spondylitis or in good health (not recorded which). Sequences were obtained from blood, either unsorted or a sorted T cell fraction (not recorded which).

The CDR3 protein is CASSPLRRLVGANVLTF. The CDR3 nucleotides read TGTGCCAGCAGCCCGCTGCGTCGTTTAGTCGGGGCCAACGTCCTGACTTTC. The rearrangement links TRBV12-3 or TRBV12-4 to TRBJ2-6; no clear D. The CDR3 is made up of 17 amino acids. The V gene lost 6 bases and the J gene lost 4 bases, with 19 bases spanning the gap.